Each of the 20 T cell receptor beta chains below was sequenced from the same sample in a study of control samples from healthy donors and cancer patients (dated by TCRdb to 2019 to 2021). Preparation of the library involved the immunoSEQ multiplex PCR assay. The table comes from immuneACCESS by way of TCRdb, which keeps in-frame sequences with V and J called. Part of the clones is missing from these tables; in studies checked, under half for an unresolved V gene and the rest for unknown reasons. This sample holds around 100,000 clones; 90% were observed only once. The top ten hold roughly 3.4% of the sample. The sequencing input was blood. These receptors were taken from a woman between 18 and 29 years old in good health.

V and J are TRBV6-2 or TRBV6-3 and TRBJ1-6; no clear D. The CDR3 covers 16 residues. Germline V lookup: CDR1 MNHEY, CDR2 SVGEGT. V was pared by 3 bases and J by 7 bases, with 16 bases between. CDR3 sequence: CASSYQRRQLNSPLHF. The CDR3 coding sequence is TGTGCCAGCAGTTATCAAAGAAGGCAGCTGAATTCACCCCTCCACTTT.

Notes on this clone: One end of the junction fails to match germline, which may point to a read error. The chain carries TRBV7-3 and TRBJ1-1; 8 bases are shared with TRBD1. CDR1 is SGHTA and CDR2 is FQGTGA in the germline V gene. This CDR3 is built from 13 residues. The DNA of the CDR3 is TGTGCCAGCAGCCTAACAGGGGGTACTGAAGCTTTCTTT. The encoded protein is CASSLTGGTEAFF.

The rearrangement links TRBV9 to TRBJ1-1; D unclear. Trimming cost V 4 bases and J 5 bases, with 12 bases left between them. The CDR3 has 13 amino acids. Germline assignment: CDR1 SGDLS and CDR2 YYNGEE. The CDR3 nucleotides read TGTGCCAGCAGCCGAAGTCACGGGACTGAAGCTTTCTTT. Encoded protein: CASSRSHGTEAFF. The full variable domain, its missing parts supplied by reference TRBV9 and TRBJ1-1, is DSGVTQTPKHLITATGQRVTLRCSPRSGDLSVYWYQQSLDQGLQFLIQYYNGEERAKGNILERFSAQQFPDLHSELNLSSLELGDSALYFCASSRSHGTEAFFGQGTRLTVV.

The V call is TRBV6-5, the J call TRBJ2-7; TRBD1 might be the D (5 bases). Trimming stripped 6 bases from V and 0 bases from J, with 15 bases between. The CDR3 extends over 15 amino acids. Per the germline V gene, CDR1 is MNHEY and CDR2 is SVGAGI. The CDR3 nucleotides read TGTGCCAGCAGAAGACAGACACAGAGCTCCTACGAGCAGTACTTC. Translation: CASRRQTQSSYEQYF.

The J gene is TRBJ1-1, the V gene TRBV20-1, with D perhaps TRBD1 (6 bases). This CDR3 is 12 amino acids long. The V and J ends lost 3 bases and 8 bases respectively, with 13 bases between them. Germline CDR1 and CDR2: DFQATT and SNEGSKA (reference sequence). The DNA of the CDR3 is TGCAGTGCTAGTGAAGGGGGGGCAGAAGCTTTCTTT. Protein product: CSASEGGAEAFF.

J is TRBJ1-4 and V is TRBV9, with a tentative D call TRBD1 (6 bases). The CDR3 totals 15 residues. The germline V gene has CDR1 SGDLS and CDR2 YYNGEE. Trimming cost V 3 bases and J 3 bases, with 12 bases left between them. CDR3 protein: CASSATQGPNEKLFF. CDR3 DNA: TGTGCCAGCAGCGCGACACAGGGTCCTAATGAAAAACTGTTTTTT.

The chain has TRBV9 and TRBJ1-1; the D gene is possibly TRBD1 (5 bases). Germline V lookup: CDR1 SGDLS, CDR2 YYNGEE. Trimming cost V 4 bases and J 0 bases, with 13 bases left between them. This CDR3 is built from 15 residues. CDR3 coding DNA: TGTGCCAGCAGCCCCCGGGACCCAATGAACACTGAAGCTTTCTTT. Its protein product is CASSPRDPMNTEAFF.

This rearrangement joins TRBV5-5 to TRBJ1-5, with TRBD1 matching 10 bases. Germline V gene data show CDR1 as SGHKS and CDR2 as YYEKEE (reference sequence). Trimming cost V 0 bases and J 5 bases; bases outside gene matches: 2. CDR3 size: 15 residues. The CDR3 region has the DNA TGTGCCAGCAGCTTGGGGGACAGGGGATATCAGCCCCAGCATTTT. This encodes CASSLGDRGYQPQHF.

The chain joins TRBV3-1 (or the pseudogene TRBV3-2) to TRBJ1-1; 9 bases match TRBD1. V gave up 4 bases and J gave up 7 bases; unmatched junction bases: 22. CDR1 and CDR2 from the germline V gene are LGHDT and YNNKEL (reference sequence). CDR3 size: 19 residues. The CDR3 here is CASSPNLGQGGGNKGEAFF. CDR3 sequence (DNA): TGTGCCAGCAGCCCTAACCTGGGACAGGGAGGAGGAAATAAGGGTGAAGCTTTCTTT.

V usage is TRBV5-5 and J usage is TRBJ1-2; D call uncertain. This CDR3 has 12 amino acids. Germline loops: CDR1 SGHKS, CDR2 YYEKEE (reference sequence). V gave up 3 bases and J gave up 3 bases, with 6 bases separating them. The DNA of the CDR3 is TGTGCCAGCAGCTATGAGGACTATGGCTACACCTTC. It translates to CASSYEDYGYTF.

This chain joins TRBV9 and TRBJ1-1; D not certain. V was pared by 3 bases and J by 3 bases, with 12 bases between. The CDR3 extends over 14 amino acids. Looked up from germline, CDR1 is SGDLS and CDR2 is YYNGEE. CDR3 nucleotide sequence: TGTGCCAGCAGCGCCACGCCTATGGACACTGAAGCTTTCTTT. Translation gives CASSATPMDTEAFF.

This chain links TRBV19 with TRBJ2-7, with 8 positions matching TRBD2. The CDR3 is made up of 16 amino acids. V dropped 5 bases and J dropped 4; count of bases not matched to a gene: 13. Germline values: CDR1 LNHDA, CDR2 SQIVND (reference sequence). The CDR3: CASSPTKTSAWYEQYF. CDR3 nucleotides: TGTGCCAGTAGTCCTACAAAGACTAGCGCGTGGTACGAGCAGTACTTC.

The genes are TRBV6-1 and TRBJ1-5, with TRBD1 matching 7 bases. CDR3 size: 15 residues. The V and J ends lost 3 bases and 7 bases, in that order; junction bases with no gene match: 9. Germline CDR1 reads MNHNS; CDR2 reads SASEGT. The CDR3 region is CASSDGQERRQPQHF. CDR3 coding DNA: TGTGCCAGCAGTGACGGACAGGAGCGAAGGCAGCCCCAGCATTTT.

With respect to this clone: The identical CDR3 is also encoded by other nucleotide sequences in the sample. The chain carries TRBV3-1 (or the pseudogene TRBV3-2) and TRBJ2-3, with 9 bases matching TRBD1. V lost 4 bases, J lost 3 bases, and 2 bases stayed unmatched. The CDR3 is 14 residues long. Germline V gene sequence: CDR1 LGHDT, CDR2 YNNKEL (reference sequence). The DNA of the CDR3 is TGTGCCAGCAGCCGACAGGGGGGGACAGATACGCAGTATTTT. Translated: CASSRQGGTDTQYF.

The V and J genes are TRBV5-6 and TRBJ2-7; no clear D. V shed 3 bases and J shed 2 bases, with 9 bases lying between them. Looked up from germline, CDR1 is SGHDT and CDR2 is YYEEEE. The CDR3 runs to 13 residues. CDR3 DNA: TGTGCCAGCAGCTCCTTCCAAACCTACGAGCAGTACTTC. Residues: CASSSFQTYEQYF.

In its sample, this clone was seen once. The chain has TRBV5-1 and TRBJ1-4; perhaps TRBD1 as D (6 bases). Per germline, CDR1 SGHRS and CDR2 YFSETQ. This CDR3 region has 14 residues. The V end lost 4 bases, the J end lost 6 bases, and 13 bases lay between the germline ends. The CDR3 sequence: CASSIQGDDEKLFF. The CDR3 DNA reads TGCGCCAGCAGCATACAGGGTGATGATGAAAAACTGTTTTTT.

This clone was observed once. The V gene is TRBV18, the J gene TRBJ1-3; D unresolved. The CDR3 covers 14 residues. Trimming removed 3 bases at V and 0 bases at J, with 6 bases between. CDR1 is KGHSH and CDR2 is LQKENI in the germline V gene. The CDR3 here is CASSPGNSGNTIYF. CDR3 nucleotide sequence: TGTGCCAGCTCACCCGGGAACTCTGGAAACACCATATATTTT. The full variable domain, in which reference TRBV18 and TRBJ1-3 provide the parts outside the CDR3, is NAGVMQNPRHLVRRRGQEARLRCSPMKGHSHVYWYRQLPEEGLKFMVYLQKENIIDESGMPKERFSAEFPKEGPSILRIQQVVRGDSAAYFCASSPGNSGNTIYFGEGSWLTVV.

This chain links TRBV10-3 with TRBJ1-1, with TRBD1 matching over 8 bases. The CDR3 length is 14 residues. CDR1 is ENHRY, CDR2 SYGVKD, per germline. With 2 bases clipped from V and 5 bases from J, the junction kept 4 bases outside the gene matches. CDR3 nucleotide sequence: TGTGCCATCAGTGAGCAGGGGGCGCGGACTGAAGCTTTCTTT. Its protein is CAISEQGARTEAFF.

The chain has TRBV7-9 and TRBJ2-1, with TRBD2 matching 12 bases. The germline V gene has CDR1 SEHNR and CDR2 FQNEAQ (reference sequence). V was clipped by 5 bases and J by 4 bases; unmatched bases: 3. CDR3 length equals 15 residues. In nucleotides, the CDR3 is TGTGCCAGCAGCCTCCTAGCGGGGGGGTACAATGAGCAGTTCTTC. Its protein product is CASSLLAGGYNEQFF.

This clone appeared a few times. CDR3 bases: TGTGCCAGCAGCCTCGGACAGGGGGCGGGCTACACCTTC. Encoded protein: CASSLGQGAGYTF. The chain links TRBV7-9 to TRBJ1-2; 11 nucleotides line up with TRBD1. The CDR3 covers 13 residues. The V gene end was trimmed by 5 bases and the J gene end by 8 bases; junction bases not matched to a gene: 4. CDR1 SEHNR and CDR2 FQNEAQ come from the germline V gene (reference sequence).